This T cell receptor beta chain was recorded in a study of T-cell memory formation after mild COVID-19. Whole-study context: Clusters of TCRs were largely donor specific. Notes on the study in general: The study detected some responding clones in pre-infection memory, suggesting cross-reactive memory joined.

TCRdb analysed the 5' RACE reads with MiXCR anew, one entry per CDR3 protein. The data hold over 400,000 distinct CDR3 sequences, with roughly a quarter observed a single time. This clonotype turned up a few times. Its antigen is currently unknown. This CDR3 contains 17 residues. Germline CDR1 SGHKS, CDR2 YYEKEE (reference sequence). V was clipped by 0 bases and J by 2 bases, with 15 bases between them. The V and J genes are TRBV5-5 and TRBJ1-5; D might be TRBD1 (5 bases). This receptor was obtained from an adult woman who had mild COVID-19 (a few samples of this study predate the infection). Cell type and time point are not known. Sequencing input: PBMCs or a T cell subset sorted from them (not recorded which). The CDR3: CASSLVPGTGGNQPQHF. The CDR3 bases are TGTGCCAGCAGCTTGGTTCCCGGGACGGGGGGCAATCAGCCCCAGCATTTT.